Shown below are 3 T cell receptor beta chains from a single sample sequenced in a study of blood T cell repertoires in COVID-19. Sequencing used immunoSEQ multiplex PCR; TCRdb keeps in-frame clones, though not all of them. This sample yields around 140,000 clones, of which 78% are seen a single time; 1.5% to 2.5% belongs to the top ten. Sequencing was done on a sample of peripheral blood. These receptors were obtained from a woman aged 55-69 years with acute or convalescent COVID-19.

This clone was recorded once. The chain is built from TRBV3-1 (or the pseudogene TRBV3-2) and TRBJ2-7; 8 bases map to TRBD1. V lost 4 bases, J lost 6 bases, and 8 bases stayed unmatched. CDR3 length equals 14 residues. Germline V CDR1 and CDR2: LGHDT, YNNKEL (reference sequence). Here the CDR3 reads CASSPNAGGFEQYF. The DNA for the CDR3 is TGTGCCAGCAGCCCAAATGCAGGGGGCTTCGAGCAGTACTTC.

V and J are TRBV5-1 and TRBJ2-1; TRBD2 matches at 11 bases. Germline loops: CDR1 SGHRS, CDR2 YFSETQ. This CDR3 contains 13 residues. V was clipped by 4 bases and J by 8 bases; unmatched bases: 2. This CDR3 is CASSPLAGDEQFF. DNA of the CDR3: TGCGCCAGCAGCCCACTAGCGGGAGATGAGCAGTTCTTC.

The chain uses TRBV6-5 and TRBJ1-1; 8 bases are shared with TRBD1. Germline V gives CDR1 MNHEY, CDR2 SVGAGI. CDR3 length equals 13 residues. After removal of 7 bases from V and 6 bases from J, the junction contained 7 bases not matched to a gene. This CDR3 is CASTRTGISEAFF. CDR3 bases: TGTGCCAGCACTAGGACAGGGATCTCTGAAGCTTTCTTT.